The rows below give T cell receptor beta chains drawn from one sample of a study of T cells expressing NK-cell markers. Reprocessing the 5' RACE reads, TCRdb reports a single entry for every CDR3 protein and omits DNA. The sample holds over 150,000 distinct CDR3 sequences. Sequenced: blood T cells: a sorted CD56 or NKG2C T cell subset, CD4+ or CD8+ T cells, or bulk PBMC T cells (not recorded which). The receptors here all came from a man aged 18 to 69 in good health. Each CDR3 is given with its conserved first and last residue.

TRBJ1-4	TRBV12-3/TRBV12-4	CASSHLSGNNEGLFF
TRBJ1-1	TRBV5-1	CASRAPNTEAFF
TRBJ2-1	TRBV7-9	CASSFFGSYNEQFF
TRBJ2-7	TRBV7-2	CASSLGGTGEYEQYF
TRBJ2-2	TRBV19	CASSHTSGTGELFF
TRBJ1-2	TRBV29-1	CSVAGSANYGYTF
TRBJ2-7	TRBV29-1	CSAQGNSNEQYF
TRBJ1-2	TRBV15	CATSNRQGGFGYTF
TRBJ2-7	TRBV20-1	CSAGWRASYEQYF
TRBJ1-1	TRBV6-5	CASTAEGEVNTEAFF
TRBJ2-1	TRBV7-9	CASSSSGSKFF
TRBJ1-5	TRBV19	CASSTKVDYSNQPQHF
TRBJ1-5	TRBV2	CASSDVTQPQHF
TRBJ2-5	TRBV27	CASRPGGLETQYF
TRBJ2-2	TRBV11-1	CASSLGGSGAYPGTGELFF
TRBJ2-5	TRBV20-1	CSARRTGEMETQYF
TRBJ2-1	TRBV9	CASSGPVGLDEQFF
TRBJ2-1	TRBV11-2	CASSLSPTSGEQFF
TRBJ2-5	TRBV2	CASTVLGGDETQYF
TRBJ1-6	TRBV5-1	CASRLSSYNSPLHF